This TCR beta chain originates from a study of Graves' ophthalmopathy and Graves' hyperthyroidism. Study in general: At initial diagnosis, peripheral blood was obtained, and this preceded any treatment.

This clonotype was counted a few times. Its antigen is unknown. Hyperthyroidism patients had new diagnoses, durations under 2 months, and ages of 18 to 65. Exclusion applied to patients with other autoimmune diseases, uncontrolled infections, pregnancy or lactation. Beta-chain TCR CDR3 regions were amplified from RNA transcripts. After a first-round RT-PCR with HTBI primers, a second-round multiplex PCR was run. MiXCR, applied by TCRdb to the multiplex PCR reads, yields one record per CDR3 protein. The repertoire consists of 620,000 or so distinct CDR3 sequences, with 20% to 25% occurring once and the leading ten covering approximately 7%. CDR1 is LGHNA and CDR2 is YNFKEQ in the germline V gene. The CDR3 contains 16 residues. Trimming took 4 bases from V and 3 from J, leaving 19 bases between them. Broader study findings: Blood also harbored most expanded thyroid clonotypes above 0.001 frequency.

This chain connects TRBV4-2 to TRBJ2-7; TRBD1 might be the D (6 bases). The sample was peripheral blood. The clonotype originates from a woman aged 18 to 35 with stable Graves' hyperthyroidism. Some clones in this sample may be carry-over from other donors' samples. The CDR3 is CASSLNPRQVLYEQYF. CDR3 bases: TGTGCCAGCAGCCTAAACCCGAGACAGGTTCTCTACGAGCAGTACTTC.